This TCR beta chain was observed in a study of blood T cells in healthy people across ages. Turning to the study itself: About one barcoded beta molecule was captured per two T cells (by template switching). Study-wide results and caveats: The recorded TCR beta diversity per million T cells decreased in a roughly linear manner with age. Naive T cell percentage showed a strong correlation with the diversity of TCR beta.

Through a sample-barcoded 5' primer and a J-beta primer mix, a second PCR was run for 7 to 11 cycles. TCRdb used MiXCR to reprocess the 5' RACE reads, holding one entry per CDR3 protein. This sample yields about 780,000 distinct CDR3 sequences, of which 35% to 60% are seen a single time; over 15% belongs to the top ten. Each sample yielded at least 6 micrograms of PBMC total RNA. This CDR3 contains 13 residues. The V end lost 7 bases, the J end lost 8 bases, and 14 bases lay between the germline ends. Germline CDR1 SGHTA, CDR2 FQGNSA. Concerning this clonotype: Antigen unknown.

The TCR sequence derives from a man at least 80 years old in good health. The rearrangement joins TRBV7-2 to TRBJ1-4; possible D gene TRBD1, 5 bases. Sequencing was carried out using blood. For the CDR3, the DNA is TGTGCCAGCACAAGCAGGGCAAACGAAAAACTGTTTTTT. Protein product: CASTSRANEKLFF.